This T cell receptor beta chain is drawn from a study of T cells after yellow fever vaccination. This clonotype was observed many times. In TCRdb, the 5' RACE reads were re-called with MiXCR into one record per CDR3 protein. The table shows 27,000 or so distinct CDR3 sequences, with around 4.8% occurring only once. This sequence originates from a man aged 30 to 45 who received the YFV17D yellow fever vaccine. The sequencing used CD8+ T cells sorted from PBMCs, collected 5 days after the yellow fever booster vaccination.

CDR3 amino acids: CASSEQGGAKNIQYF. For the CDR3, the DNA is TGTGCCAGCAGTGAACAGGGGGGAGCCAAAAACATTCAGTACTTC. The chain is built from TRBV12-3 or TRBV12-4 and TRBJ2-4; 8 nucleotides match TRBD1. This CDR3 spans 15 amino acids. V was pared by 5 bases and J by 0 bases, with 3 bases of the junction left unmatched.